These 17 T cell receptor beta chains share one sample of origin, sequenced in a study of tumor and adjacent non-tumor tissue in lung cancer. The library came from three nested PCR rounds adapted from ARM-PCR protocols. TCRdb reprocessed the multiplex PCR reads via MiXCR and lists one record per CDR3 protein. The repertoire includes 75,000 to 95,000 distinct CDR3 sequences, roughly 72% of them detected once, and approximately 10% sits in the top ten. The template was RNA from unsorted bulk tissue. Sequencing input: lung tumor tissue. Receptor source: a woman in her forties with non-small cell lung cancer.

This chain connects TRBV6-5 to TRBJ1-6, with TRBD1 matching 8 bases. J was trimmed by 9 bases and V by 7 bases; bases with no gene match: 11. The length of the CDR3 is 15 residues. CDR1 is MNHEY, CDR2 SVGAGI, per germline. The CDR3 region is CASNPTRTGISPLHF. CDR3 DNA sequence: TGTGCCAGCAATCCTACCAGGACAGGGATTTCACCCCTCCACTTT.

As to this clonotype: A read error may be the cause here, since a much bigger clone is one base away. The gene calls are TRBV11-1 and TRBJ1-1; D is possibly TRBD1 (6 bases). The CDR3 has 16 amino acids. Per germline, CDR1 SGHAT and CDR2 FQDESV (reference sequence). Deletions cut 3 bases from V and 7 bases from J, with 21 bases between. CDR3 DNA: TGTGCCAGCAGCTTGATGGGGGGCTCGGTGATCATTGAAGCTTTCTTT. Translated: CASSLMGGSVIIEAFF.

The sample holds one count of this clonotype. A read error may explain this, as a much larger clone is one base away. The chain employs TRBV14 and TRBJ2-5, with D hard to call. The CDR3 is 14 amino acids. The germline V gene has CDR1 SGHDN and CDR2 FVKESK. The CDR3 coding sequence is TGTGTCAGCAGCCAAGACGATTTCCTCGAGACCCAGTACTTC. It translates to CVSSQDDFLETQYF.

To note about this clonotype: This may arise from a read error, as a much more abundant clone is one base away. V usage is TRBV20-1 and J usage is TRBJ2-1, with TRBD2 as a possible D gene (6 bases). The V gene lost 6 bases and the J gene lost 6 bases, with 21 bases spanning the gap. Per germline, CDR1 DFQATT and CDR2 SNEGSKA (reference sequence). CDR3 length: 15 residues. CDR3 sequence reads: CSAHNLAGLLNEQFF. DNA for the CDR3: TGCAGTGCCCATAACCTGGCAGGACTACTCAATGAGCAGTTCTTC.

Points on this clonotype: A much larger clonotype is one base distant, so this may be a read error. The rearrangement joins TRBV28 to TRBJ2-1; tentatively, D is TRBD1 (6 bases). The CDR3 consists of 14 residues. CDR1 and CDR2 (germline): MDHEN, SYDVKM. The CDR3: CARSLVDRGQEQFF. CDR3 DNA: TGTGCCCGCAGTTTAGTAGACCGCGGACAGGAGCAGTTCTTC.

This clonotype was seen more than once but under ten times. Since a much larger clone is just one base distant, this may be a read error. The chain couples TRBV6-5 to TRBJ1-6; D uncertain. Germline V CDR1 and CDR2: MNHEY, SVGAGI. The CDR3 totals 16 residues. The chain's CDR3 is CTSSYSLQIYNSPLHF. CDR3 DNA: TGTACCAGCAGTTACTCGTTACAGATCTATAATTCACCCCTCCACTTT.

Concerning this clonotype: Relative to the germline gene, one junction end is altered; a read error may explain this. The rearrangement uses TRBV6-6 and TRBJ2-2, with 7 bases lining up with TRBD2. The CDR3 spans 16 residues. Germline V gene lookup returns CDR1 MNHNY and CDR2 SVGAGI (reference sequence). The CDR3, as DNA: TGTGTCAGCAGTTATGGAGCCGGGGGGAGCACCGGGGAGCTGTTTTTT. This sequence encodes CVSSYGAGGSTGELFF.

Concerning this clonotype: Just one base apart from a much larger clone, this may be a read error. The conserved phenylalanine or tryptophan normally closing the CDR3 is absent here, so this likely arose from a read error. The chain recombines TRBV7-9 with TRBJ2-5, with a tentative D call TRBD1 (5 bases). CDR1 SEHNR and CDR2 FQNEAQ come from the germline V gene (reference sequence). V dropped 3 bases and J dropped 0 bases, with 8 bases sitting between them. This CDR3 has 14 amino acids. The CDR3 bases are TGTGCCAGCAGCTTCTCAGGGAACCAAGAGACCCAGTACTAC. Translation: CASSFSGNQETQYY.

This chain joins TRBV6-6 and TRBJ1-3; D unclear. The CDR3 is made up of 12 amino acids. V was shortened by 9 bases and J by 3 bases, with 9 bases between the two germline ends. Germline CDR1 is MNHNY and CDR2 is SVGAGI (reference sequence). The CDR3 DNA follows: TGTGCCAGTAGTAATGATGGAAACACCATATATTTT. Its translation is CASSNDGNTIYF.

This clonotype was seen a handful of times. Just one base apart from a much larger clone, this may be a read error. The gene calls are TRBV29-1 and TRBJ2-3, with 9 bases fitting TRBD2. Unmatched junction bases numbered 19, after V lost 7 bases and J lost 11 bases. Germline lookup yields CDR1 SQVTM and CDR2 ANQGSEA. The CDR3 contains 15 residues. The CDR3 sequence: CSATSAGGGRNMQYF. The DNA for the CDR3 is TGCAGCGCCACGAGCGCGGGGGGGGGCCGAAATATGCAGTATTTT.

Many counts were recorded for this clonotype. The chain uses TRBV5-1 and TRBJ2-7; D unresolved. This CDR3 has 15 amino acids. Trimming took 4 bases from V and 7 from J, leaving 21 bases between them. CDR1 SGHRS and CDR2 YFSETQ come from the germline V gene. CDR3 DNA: TGCGCCAGCAGCCCCCGAGGTATCACTCCGGGTGAGCAGTACTTC. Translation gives CASSPRGITPGEQYF.

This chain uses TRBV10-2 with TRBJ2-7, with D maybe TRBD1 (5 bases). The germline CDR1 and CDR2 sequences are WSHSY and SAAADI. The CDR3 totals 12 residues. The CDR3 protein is CTNSVRVNEQYF. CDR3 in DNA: TGCACCAACAGCGTCAGGGTCAACGAGCAGTACTTC.

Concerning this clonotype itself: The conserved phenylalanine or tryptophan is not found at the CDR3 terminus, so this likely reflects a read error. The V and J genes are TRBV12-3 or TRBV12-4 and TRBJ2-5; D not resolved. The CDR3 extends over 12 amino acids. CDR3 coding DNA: TGTGCCAACAGTCAACGGCAAGAGACCCAGTACCTC. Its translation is CANSQRQETQYL.

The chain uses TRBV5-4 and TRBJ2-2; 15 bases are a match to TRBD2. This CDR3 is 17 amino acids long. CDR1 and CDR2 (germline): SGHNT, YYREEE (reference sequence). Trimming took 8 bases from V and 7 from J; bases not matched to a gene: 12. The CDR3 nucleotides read TGTGCCAGTTCATTCTTGGGACTAGCGGGAGGAATCGGGGAGCTGTTTTTT. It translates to CASSFLGLAGGIGELFF.

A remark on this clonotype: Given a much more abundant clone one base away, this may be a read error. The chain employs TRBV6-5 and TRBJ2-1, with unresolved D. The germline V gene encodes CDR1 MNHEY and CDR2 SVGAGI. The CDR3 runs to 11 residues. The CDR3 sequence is CASGSYNEHFF. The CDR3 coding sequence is TGTGCCAGCGGCTCCTACAATGAGCATTTCTTC.

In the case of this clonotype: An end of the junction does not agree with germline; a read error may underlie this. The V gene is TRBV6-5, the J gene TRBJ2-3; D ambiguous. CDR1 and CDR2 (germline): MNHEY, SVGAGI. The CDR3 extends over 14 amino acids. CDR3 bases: TGTGTCAGCAGAGTCTTTGCCGACACAGATACGCAGTATTTC. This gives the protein CVSRVFADTDTQYF.

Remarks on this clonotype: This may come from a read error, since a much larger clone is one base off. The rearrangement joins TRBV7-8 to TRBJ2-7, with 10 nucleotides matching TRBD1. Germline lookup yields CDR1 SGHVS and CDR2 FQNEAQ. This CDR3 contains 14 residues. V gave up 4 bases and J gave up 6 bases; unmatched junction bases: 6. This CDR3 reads CASSWDRGVGEQYF. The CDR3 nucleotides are TGTGCCAGCAGCTGGGACAGGGGAGTCGGCGAGCAGTACTTC. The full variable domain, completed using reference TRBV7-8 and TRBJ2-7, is GAGVSQSPRYKVAKRGQDVALRCDPISGHVSLFWYQQALGQGPEFLTYFQNEAQLDKSGLPSDRFFAERPEGSVSTLKIQRTQQEDSAVYLCASSWDRGVGEQYFGPGTRLTVT.